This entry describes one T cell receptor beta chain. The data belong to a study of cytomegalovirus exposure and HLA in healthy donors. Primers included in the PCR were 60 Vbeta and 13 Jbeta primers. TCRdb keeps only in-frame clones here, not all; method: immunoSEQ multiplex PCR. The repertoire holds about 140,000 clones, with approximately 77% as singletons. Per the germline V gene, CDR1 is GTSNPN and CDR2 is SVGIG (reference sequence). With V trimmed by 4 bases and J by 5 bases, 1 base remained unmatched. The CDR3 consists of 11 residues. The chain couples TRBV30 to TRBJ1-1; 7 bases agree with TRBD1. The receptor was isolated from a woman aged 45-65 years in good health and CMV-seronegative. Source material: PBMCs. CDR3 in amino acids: CAWTRGTEAFF. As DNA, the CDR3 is TGTGCCTGGACCAGGGGGACTGAAGCTTTCTTT.